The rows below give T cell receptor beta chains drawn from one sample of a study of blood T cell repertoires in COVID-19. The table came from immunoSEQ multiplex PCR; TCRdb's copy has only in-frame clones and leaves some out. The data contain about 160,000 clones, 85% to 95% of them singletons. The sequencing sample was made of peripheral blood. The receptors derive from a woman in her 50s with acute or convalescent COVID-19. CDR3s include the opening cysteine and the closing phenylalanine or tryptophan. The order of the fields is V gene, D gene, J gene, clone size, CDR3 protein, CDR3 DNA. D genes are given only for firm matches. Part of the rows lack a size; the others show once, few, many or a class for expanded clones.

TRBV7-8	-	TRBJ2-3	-	CASSPGGPRKYF	TGTGCCAGCAGCCCCGGGGGGCCCCGAAAGTATTTT
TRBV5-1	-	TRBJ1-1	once	CASSGGGSDYTEAFF	TGCGCCAGCAGCGGTGGAGGCAGTGACTACACTGAAGCTTTCTTT
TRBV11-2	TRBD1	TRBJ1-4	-	CASSPGQVNEKLFF	TGTGCCAGCAGCCCGGGACAGGTTAATGAAAAACTGTTTTTT
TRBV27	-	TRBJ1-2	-	CASSLTQGYGYTF	TGTGCCAGCAGTTTAACACAGGGCTATGGCTACACCTTC
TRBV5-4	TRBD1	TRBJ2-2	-	CASSLAGQGAIGELFF	TGTGCCAGCAGCTTGGCGGGACAGGGGGCAATCGGGGAGCTGTTTTTT
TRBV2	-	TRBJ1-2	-	CASKREDYGYTF	TGTGCCAGCAAACGGGAGGACTATGGCTACACCTTC
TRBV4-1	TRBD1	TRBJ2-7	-	CASSHPGGIYEQYF	TGCGCCAGCAGCCACCCAGGGGGCATCTACGAGCAGTACTTC
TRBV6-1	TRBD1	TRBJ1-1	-	CASSEVSKDRRNTEAFF	TGTGCCAGCAGTGAAGTTTCAAAGGACAGGAGGAACACTGAAGCTTTCTTT
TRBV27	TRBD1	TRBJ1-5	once	CASSLWTGGMRRANQPQHF	TGTGCCAGCAGTCTGTGGACAGGGGGAATGAGAAGAGCCAATCAGCCCCAGCATTTT
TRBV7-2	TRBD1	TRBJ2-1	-	CASSQTGGNYNEQFF	TGTGCCAGCAGCCAAACAGGGGGCAACTACAATGAGCAGTTCTTC
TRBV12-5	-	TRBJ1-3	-	CASGLYQGRNTIYF	TGTGCTAGTGGTTTGTACCAGGGTCGAAACACCATATATTTT
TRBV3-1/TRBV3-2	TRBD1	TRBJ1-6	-	CASSQRGGQGLNSPLHF	TGTGCCAGCAGCCAAAGGGGGGGACAGGGCCTAAATTCACCCCTCCACTTT
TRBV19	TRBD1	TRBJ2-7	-	CASSSGTGAYEQYF	TGTGCCAGTAGTAGCGGCACAGGGGCCTACGAGCAGTACTTC
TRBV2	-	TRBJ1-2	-	CASSEARRGSNGYTF	TGTGCCAGCAGTGAAGCGCGAAGGGGGTCTAATGGCTACACCTTC
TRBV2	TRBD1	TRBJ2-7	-	CASRDRVYFYEQYF	TGTGCCAGCAGAGACAGGGTATACTTCTACGAGCAGTACTTC
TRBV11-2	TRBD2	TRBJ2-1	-	CASSSTRGGDSEQFF	TGTGCCAGCAGCTCCACCCGCGGGGGGGACAGCGAGCAGTTCTTC
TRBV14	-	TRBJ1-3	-	CASSLTGNTIYF	TGTGCCAGCAGCCTAACTGGAAACACCATATATTTT
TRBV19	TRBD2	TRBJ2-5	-	CASSLRTSGGGETQYF	TGTGCCAGTAGTCTTCGTACGAGCGGGGGCGGAGAGACCCAGTACTTC
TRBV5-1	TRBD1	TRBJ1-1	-	CASSSTGGNTEAFF	TGCGCCAGCAGCTCCACAGGGGGCAACACTGAAGCTTTCTTT
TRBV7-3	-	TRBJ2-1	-	CASSLRQGEQFF	TGTGCCAGCAGCTTACGGCAGGGTGAGCAGTTCTTC
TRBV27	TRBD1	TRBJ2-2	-	CASRMTGQTNTGELFF	TGTGCCAGCAGAATGACGGGACAGACGAACACCGGGGAGCTGTTTTTT
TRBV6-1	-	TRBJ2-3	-	CASSEPGTRTDTQYF	TGTGCCAGCAGTGAACCGGGGACACGAACAGATACGCAGTATTTT
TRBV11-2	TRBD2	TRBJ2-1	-	CASSLLAGLNEQFF	TGTGCCAGCAGCTTACTAGCGGGGCTCAATGAGCAGTTCTTC
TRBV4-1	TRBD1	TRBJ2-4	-	CASSHAQGARLIAKNIQYF	TGCGCCAGCAGCCACGCCCAGGGGGCCAGGCTAATAGCCAAAAACATTCAGTACTTC
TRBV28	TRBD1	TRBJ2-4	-	CASSATGVNIQYF	TGTGCCAGCAGTGCCACAGGGGTGAACATTCAGTACTTC
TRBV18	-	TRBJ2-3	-	CASSPPEDTDTQYF	TGTGCCAGCTCACCCCCGGAGGACACAGATACGCAGTATTTT
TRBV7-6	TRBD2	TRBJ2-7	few	CASSLNDSGKYTYEQYF	TGTGCCAGCAGCTTAAATGATAGCGGGAAATATACCTACGAGCAGTACTTC
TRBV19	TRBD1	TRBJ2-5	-	CASSTRTGETQYF	TGTGCCAGTAGCACCCGGACAGGGGAGACCCAGTACTTC